The sequence of this TCR beta chain was determined in a study of vaccination and CD4 T cells after COVID-19. Overall study results and limits: Spike mono-reactive status applied to 304 of 307 vaccine-specific clones in convalescent patients.

Germline CDR1 SGHTA, CDR2 FQGNSA. V dropped 1 base and J dropped 5; count of bases not matched to a gene: 8. CDR3 length equals 17 residues. The study sequenced cultured CD4+ T cell DNA using the Oncomine TCR Beta short-read assay. MiXCR was run by TCRdb on the PCR reads, yielding one entry per CDR3 protein. The sample holds around 20,000 distinct CDR3 sequences, about 50% seen once. Treatment indicated: approximately 9-day PBMC culture with coronavirus spike peptide pools or control peptides (ViraFEST assay). ViraFEST sequenced TCRs after peptide-pool expansion of antigen-specific T cells. Investigators isolated CD4+ T cells by negative selection after roughly 10 days of culture. This clonotype was detected only a few times. Its target is not known.

The receptor was derived from a human donor with COVID-19. The J gene is TRBJ2-2, the V gene TRBV7-2; 9 nucleotides align to TRBD2. Sequenced sample: cultured CD4+ T cells from blood. The CDR3 spells CASSLEQGLAHTGELFF. In DNA, the CDR3 is TGTGCCAGCAGCTTAGAGCAGGGACTAGCTCATACCGGGGAGCTGTTTTTT.